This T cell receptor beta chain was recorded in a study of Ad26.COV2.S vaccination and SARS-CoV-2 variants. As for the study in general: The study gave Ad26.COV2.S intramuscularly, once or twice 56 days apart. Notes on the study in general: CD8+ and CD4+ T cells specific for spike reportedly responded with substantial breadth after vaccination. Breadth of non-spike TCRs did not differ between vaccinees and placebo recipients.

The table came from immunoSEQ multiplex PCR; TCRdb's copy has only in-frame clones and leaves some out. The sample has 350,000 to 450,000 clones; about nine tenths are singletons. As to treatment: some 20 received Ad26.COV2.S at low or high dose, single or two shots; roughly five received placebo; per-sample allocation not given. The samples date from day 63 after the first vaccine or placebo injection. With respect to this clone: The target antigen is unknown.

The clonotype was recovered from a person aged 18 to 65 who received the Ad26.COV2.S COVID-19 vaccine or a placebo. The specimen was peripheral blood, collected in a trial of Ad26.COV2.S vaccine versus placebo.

CDR3 sequence (DNA): TGTGCCAGCAGTCCTCTCGGGGAGGGATCCCAGTACTTC. Protein: CASSPLGEGSQYF. The chain joins TRBV12-3 or TRBV12-4 to TRBJ2-5; TRBD2 matches at 7 bases. The length of the CDR3 is 13 residues. V lost 5 bases and J lost 9; bases outside the gene matches: 9.